What follows are 12 T cell receptor beta chains derived from one specimen sequenced in a study of CD8+ T cells in alopecia areata. Once RNA had been extracted, it was reverse transcribed into cDNA to act as the sequencing template. The assay was immunoSEQ multiplex PCR, and TCRdb's table has in-frame clones only and misses some. The sample lists fewer than 150,000 clones, 35% to 40% seen once, with about 3.1% in the top ten. The sequencing input was CD4+ T cells sorted from blood. The receptor source for this set is a human donor with alopecia areata.

The chain is built from TRBV25-1 and TRBJ2-7; 9 nucleotides agree with TRBD1. Germline CDR1 is MGHDK and CDR2 is SYGVNS. V dropped 0 bases and J dropped 1; count of bases not matched to a gene: 1. The CDR3 is made up of 15 amino acids. Here the CDR3 DNA reads TGTGCCAGCAGTGAATATGGGACAGGGTCCTACGAGCAGTACTTC. Its translation is CASSEYGTGSYEQYF.

The genes are TRBV23-1 and TRBJ1-6, with 8 bases identical to TRBD1. TRBV23-1 is classed as an ORF, of uncertain function. This CDR3 has 16 amino acids. V shed 3 bases and J 7 bases; nucleotides not matched to a gene: 8. DNA of the CDR3: TGCGCCAGCAGTCACCGTCCCAGGGGGCCCAATTCACCCCTCCACTTT. Translating it yields CASSHRPRGPNSPLHF.

This clone was observed a few times. This rearrangement joins TRBV27 to TRBJ2-3; tentatively, D is TRBD1 or TRBD2 (6 bases each). The CDR3 length is 15 residues. Germline CDR1 reads MNHEY; CDR2 reads SMNVEV (reference sequence). The V gene lost 5 bases and the J gene lost 3 bases, with 15 bases spanning the gap. CDR3 DNA sequence: TGTGCCAGCAGTCAAAAATGGGGGGCTACAGATACGCAGTATTTT. As protein: CASSQKWGATDTQYF.

This clone was picked up a small number of times. V is TRBV29-1 and J is TRBJ2-2, with 8 positions matching TRBD1. Germline CDR1 SQVTM, CDR2 ANQGSEA. The trim removed 4 bases at V and 3 bases at J, leaving 4 bases unmatched. This CDR3 has 14 residues. CDR3 loop: CSVGKTGDTGELFF. For the CDR3, the DNA is TGCAGCGTTGGAAAGACAGGGGACACCGGGGAGCTGTTTTTT.

The rearrangement joins TRBV7-6 to TRBJ1-2; 11 bases line up with TRBD1. V dropped 2 bases and J dropped 6; count of bases not matched to a gene: 8. Germline lookup yields CDR1 SGHVS and CDR2 FNYEAQ. The CDR3 is 16 amino acids. CDR3 protein: CASSLQDRGPADGYTF. As DNA, the CDR3 is TGTGCCAGCAGCTTACAGGACAGGGGGCCGGCAGATGGCTACACCTTC.

This clone showed up just a few times. V and J are TRBV29-1 and TRBJ2-1; D call uncertain. The CDR3 loop spans 11 amino acids. The V end was cut by 5 bases, the J end by 5 bases, with 7 bases between. Germline CDR1 reads SQVTM; CDR2 reads ANQGSEA. CDR3 in DNA: TGCAGCGTTCGACCCCACAATGAGCAGTTCTTC. It translates to CSVRPHNEQFF.

This clone was detected only a few times. The rearrangement uses TRBV4-1 and TRBJ2-5; TRBD1 is a possible D gene (6 bases). V lost 3 bases and J 2 bases, leaving 19 bases between the germline ends. Looked up from germline, CDR1 is MGHRA and CDR2 is YSYEKL. The CDR3 sequence is 17 residues long. CDR3 DNA sequence: TGCGCCAGCAGCCAGATGGCCGTAGCGCAGGGGCAAGAGACCCAGTACTTC. Protein: CASSQMAVAQGQETQYF.

There are a few counts of this clone. The chain recombines TRBV30 with TRBJ1-3; D gene uncertain. The CDR3 extends over 12 amino acids. Germline V CDR1 and CDR2: GTSNPN, SVGIG (reference sequence). Trimming took off 2 bases at V and 3 bases at J, with 5 bases between the two ends. CDR3 sequence reads: CAWSIGGNTIYF. CDR3 nucleotide sequence: TGTGCCTGGAGTATAGGTGGAAACACCATATATTTT.

This clone was found a few times. The chain is built from TRBV27 and TRBJ2-7, with 9 bases lining up with TRBD2. This CDR3 spans 15 amino acids. The J segment lost 1 base and the V segment lost 2 bases, leaving 3 bases of the junction unmatched. Germline CDR1 reads MNHEY; CDR2 reads SMNVEV (reference sequence). The CDR3 coding sequence is TGTGCCAGCAGTTTACGCGGGAGGGGATCCTACGAGCAGTACTTC. Translation: CASSLRGRGSYEQYF.

A word on this clone: Other DNA sequences from this sample encode an identical CDR3 as well. The V call is TRBV29-1, the J call TRBJ2-5, with TRBD1 identical over 7 bases. After removal of 1 base from V and 5 bases from J, the junction contained 1 base not matched to a gene. The CDR3 totals 12 residues. CDR1 SQVTM and CDR2 ANQGSEA come from the germline V gene. The CDR3 is CSVEGGGETQYF. Written as DNA, the CDR3 is TGCAGCGTTGAAGGAGGGGGCGAGACCCAGTACTTC. The entire variable domain, with the rest obtained from reference TRBV29-1 and TRBJ2-5, is as follows: SAVISQKPSRDICQRGTSLTIQCQVDSQVTMMFWYRQQPGQSLTLIATANQGSEATYESGFVIDKFPISRPNLTFSTLTVSNMSPEDSSIYLCSVEGGGETQYFGPGTRLLVL.

In its sample, this clone was seen a few times. This rearrangement joins TRBV2 to TRBJ2-5; 7 bases are shared with TRBD1. Per the germline V gene, CDR1 is SNHLY and CDR2 is FYNNEI. V lost 7 bases and J lost 4; bases outside the gene matches: 9. The CDR3 extends over 14 amino acids. The chain's CDR3 is CASNTDYRGETQYF. In DNA, the CDR3 is TGTGCCAGCAATACCGATTACAGGGGAGAGACCCAGTACTTC.

Notes on this clone: Other DNA variants within this sample encode the same CDR3. V usage is TRBV4-1 and J usage is TRBJ2-7, with 12 bases aligning to TRBD1. CDR1 is MGHRA and CDR2 is YSYEKL in the germline V gene. The trim removed 4 bases at V and 2 bases at J, leaving 0 bases unmatched. The CDR3 runs to 14 residues. CDR3 region: CASSRDRGPYEQYF. The CDR3 DNA sequence: TGCGCCAGCAGCCGGGACAGGGGGCCCTACGAGCAGTACTTC.